A single sample is the source of the 17 T cell receptor beta chains below, sequenced in a study of identical twins. MiXCR, run by TCRdb on the 5' RACE reads, gives a single entry per CDR3 protein. This table holds 450,000 or so distinct CDR3 sequences, 14% found once. The same sample was also used in a study of yellow fever vaccine responses in identical twins.

Sequenced material: CD4+ T cells sorted from blood. These receptors originate from a woman younger than 35 in good health.

This clonotype has more than one count but fewer than ten. The rearrangement uses TRBV27 and TRBJ2-7, with TRBD2 identical over 7 bases. V shed 4 bases, J shed 3 bases, and the junction held 15 bases outside the gene matches. Per germline, CDR1 MNHEY and CDR2 SMNVEV (reference sequence). CDR3 length equals 17 residues. The CDR3 reads CASSSHHGGSLLYEQYF. CDR3 nucleotides: TGTGCCAGCAGTTCACACCACGGGGGGTCTCTTCTCTACGAGCAGTACTTC.

This chain links TRBV9 with TRBJ2-1; D remains ambiguous. The CDR3 loop spans 15 amino acids. The V end lost 0 bases, the J end lost 1 base, and 8 bases lay between the germline ends. The germline CDR1 and CDR2 sequences are SGDLS and YYNGEE. This CDR3 reads CASSVAVLSYNEQFF. The DNA for the CDR3 is TGTGCCAGCAGCGTAGCGGTCTTATCCTACAATGAGCAGTTCTTC.

Only a few counts were recorded for this clonotype. The rearrangement links TRBV30 to TRBJ2-1, with TRBD2 matching over 9 bases. This CDR3 comprises 15 residues. Germline V gene lookup returns CDR1 GTSNPN and CDR2 SVGIG (reference sequence). With V trimmed by 5 bases and J by 0 bases, 5 bases remained unmatched. CDR3 in DNA: TGTGCCTGGGTATTGCGGGGGGGCTCCTACAATGAGCAGTTCTTC. Its translation is CAWVLRGGSYNEQFF.

This rearrangement joins TRBV21-1 to TRBJ2-1; the D call of TRBD2 is as the table states it, not checked on the DNA. TRBV21-1 is tagged as a pseudogene. This CDR3 spans 16 amino acids. CDR3 DNA: TGTGCCAGCAGCAAAGGGGCAGGGCTGGAGACTAGCCAGCAGTTCTTC. Translation: CASSKGAGLETSQQFF.

This clonotype was recorded a few times. This chain uses TRBV29-1 with TRBJ2-6, with D tentatively TRBD2 (5 bases). The CDR3 consists of 17 residues. The V gene lost 2 bases and the J gene lost 0 bases, with 14 bases spanning the gap. Germline CDR1 reads SQVTM; CDR2 reads ANQGSEA. The CDR3 sequence: CSVESPRGSSGANVLTF. CDR3 sequence (DNA): TGCAGCGTTGAATCGCCCAGAGGGAGCTCTGGGGCCAACGTCCTGACTTTC.

This clonotype came up a few times. The V call is TRBV3-1, the J call TRBJ2-3, with a tentative D call TRBD2 (6 bases). The V gene's germline CDR1 is LGHDT and CDR2 YNNKEL (reference sequence). The CDR3 contains 17 residues. Deletions cut 0 bases from V and 1 base from J, with 14 bases between. The CDR3 DNA reads as TGTGCCAGCAGCCAAGAAGTAGGCGGGGTCGGCACAGATACGCAGTATTTT. Its protein is CASSQEVGGVGTDTQYF.

This clonotype was counted a few times. The gene calls are TRBV6-1 and TRBJ2-2, with a possible D match to TRBD2 (5 bases). This CDR3 is 19 amino acids long. CDR1 is MNHNS, CDR2 SASEGT, per germline. Trimming removed 7 bases at V and 0 bases at J, with 24 bases between. DNA of the CDR3: TGTGCCAGCACCCTGTCTTTGGCGGGTTGGAACCCGAACACCGGGGAGCTGTTTTTT. Its protein is CASTLSLAGWNPNTGELFF.

The sample holds many counts of this clonotype. The V call is TRBV28, the J call TRBJ2-4, with D uncertain. The V end was cut by 8 bases, the J end by 0 bases, with 11 bases between. CDR1 is MDHEN, CDR2 SYDVKM, per germline. The CDR3 has 14 amino acids. The CDR3 is CASFSPGAKNIQYF. DNA for the CDR3: TGTGCCAGCTTCAGTCCTGGAGCCAAAAACATTCAGTACTTC.

This clonotype turned up a few times. This sequence joins TRBV7-9 and TRBJ1-1, with D perhaps TRBD1 (5 bases). Trimming took off 5 bases at V and 2 bases at J, with 12 bases between the two ends. Germline CDR1 and CDR2: SEHNR and FQNEAQ (reference sequence). This CDR3 is built from 14 residues. The CDR3 sequence is CASSLPRGNTEAFF. CDR3 DNA sequence: TGTGCCAGCAGCCTCCCCCGGGGCAACACTGAAGCTTTCTTT.

Points on this clonotype: The germline gene is not matched at one end of the junction; a read error may be the cause. J is TRBJ2-1 and V is TRBV5-1; maybe TRBD2 (6 bases). The CDR3 runs 15 residues. CDR1 and CDR2 from the germline V gene are SGHRS and YFSETQ. The DNA of the CDR3 is TGCGCCAGCAGCTTGGAGGGTAGCGGAAACAATGAGCAGCTCTTC. Amino acid sequence: CASSLEGSGNNEQLF.

CDR3 coding DNA: TGTGCCAGCAGCTTAATGAGGGGCCCCTACAATGAGCAGTTCTTC. It specifies CASSLMRGPYNEQFF. The V gene is TRBV11-2, the J gene TRBJ2-1; D tentatively fits TRBD1 or TRBD2 (5 bases each). Trimming shortened V by 2 bases and J by 2 bases, and 10 bases separated the two germline ends. The CDR3 totals 15 residues. Germline V CDR1 and CDR2: SGHAT, FQNNGV.

This clonotype was found a few times. The genes are TRBV4-1 and TRBJ2-7; maybe TRBD1 (5 bases). The CDR3 spans 15 residues. Germline CDR1 MGHRA, CDR2 YSYEKL. Trimming removed 5 bases from V and 1 base from J, with 15 bases in between. CDR3 DNA: TGCGCCAGCAGCGGACACAGCGTGGGGTCCTACGAGCAGTACTTC. This codes for CASSGHSVGSYEQYF.

This clonotype was counted between two and nine times. This chain connects TRBV12-5 to TRBJ2-5; 9 bases agree with TRBD1. V dropped 6 bases and J dropped 5; count of bases not matched to a gene: 10. Looked up from germline, CDR1 is LGHNT and CDR2 is FRNRAP. The CDR3 length is 15 residues. CDR3 in amino acids: CASGKGTGRAETQYF. CDR3 in DNA: TGTGCTAGTGGCAAAGGGACAGGGAGAGCGGAGACCCAGTACTTC.

This clonotype came up many times. The V call is TRBV29-1, the J call TRBJ2-5; 7 nucleotides match TRBD2. The germline CDR1 and CDR2 sequences are SQVTM and ANQGSEA. With V trimmed by 1 base and J by 5 bases, 7 bases remained unmatched. The CDR3 contains 14 residues. Written as DNA, the CDR3 is TGCAGCGTTGAAGGGCGGGGGAGTAAGGAGACCCAGTACTTC. Translation: CSVEGRGSKETQYF.

This clonotype showed up many times. V gene TRBV10-3 combines with J gene TRBJ2-3; possibly TRBD1 or TRBD2 for D (5 bases each). V shed 10 bases and J shed 2 bases, with 7 bases lying between them. Germline V gives CDR1 ENHRY, CDR2 SYGVKD. This CDR3 is 11 amino acids long. CDR3 nucleotides: TGTGCCACCGGGACCACAGATACGCAGTATTTT. This codes for CATGTTDTQYF.

The chain carries TRBV7-6 and TRBJ2-5; D gene ambiguous. There are 14 residues in the CDR3. Between the trimmed V and J ends, which lost 1 base and 8 bases, there was a span of 14 bases. Per the germline V gene, CDR1 is SGHVS and CDR2 is FNYEAQ. The CDR3 sequence: CASSLVSLAGTQYF. The CDR3 DNA reads TGTGCCAGCAGCTTAGTTTCCTTAGCAGGAACCCAGTACTTC.

The V gene is TRBV11-2, the J gene TRBJ2-7, with D perhaps given as TRBD1 or TRBD2 (6 bases each). With 1 base removed from V and 1 base from J, the gap between germline ends came to 11 bases. Germline V gene sequence: CDR1 SGHAT, CDR2 FQNNGV. There are 15 residues in the CDR3. The DNA of the CDR3 is TGTGCCAGCAGCTTAGCGGGGGACACGTCCTACGAGCAGTACTTC. This gives the protein CASSLAGDTSYEQYF.